This TCR beta chain was documented in a study of beta chain features in type 1 diabetes (dated by TCRdb to the late 2010s). Notes on the research overall: No differences in mean age, gender distribution, total cell number or subset yield were found between patients and healthy donors. Regulatory and stem cell-like memory subsets were obtained from only 8 patients and about eight healthy donors, while naive and central memory subsets were obtained from all 30 or so donors. The study compared TCRB repertoires of sorted circulating CD4+ T cell subsets between recently diagnosed type 1 diabetes patients and matched healthy donors. Across all samples, fewer than 110,000,000 sorted cells were examined, and cell number per subset correlated strongly with RNA yield. The study at large found these results: Only small numbers of individuals were included in the HLA sub-analyses, which left unresolved whether HLA type had any influence on TCRB rearrangement. PCR might favor shorter templates, but patient and control samples were amplified and corrected together, so any skew would affect both groups equally. Because cDNA was sequenced instead of genomic DNA, activated cells with high expression could be over-represented, although the groups did not differ in activation or CD3 levels. At VDJ recombination sites, type 1 diabetes patients had fewer insertions and more deleted nucleotides, which implies abnormalities in thymic rearrangement. In all four CD4+ subsets, TCRB CDR3 length was moderately but significantly shorter in type 1 diabetes patients. Naive, central memory and regulatory TCRB repertoires appeared to be more alike among patients than among healthy donors.

This clone showed up just a few times. Its recognized antigen is unknown. No much larger clonotype is one base removed from it; base qualities were not supplied. Germline trimming amounts to 7 bases on V and 7 bases on J, with 6 as the count of junction bases outside the gene matches. The germline V gene gives CDR1 as SQVTM and CDR2 as ANQGSEA. There are 13 amino acids in the CDR3, from cysteine to phenylalanine inclusive. The CDR3 DNA has 39 bases and is translated from base 1. Each donor gave one peripheral blood draw, roughly 110 mL on average, collected into heparinised tubes. A BD FACSAria II was used to sort naive, central memory, regulatory and stem cell-like memory CD4+ T cells with a panel that included CD45RO, CCR7, CD25, CD127, CD95 and CD27. Purity was above 95% for every sorted population. PBMCs were isolated immediately by Lymphoprep density gradient centrifugation and stained directly without culture. So that batch effects would be minimized, each experiment stained and sorted samples in pairs, pairing one healthy donor with one patient.

The High Capacity cDNA Reverse Transcription Kit was used to reverse transcribe all of the isolated RNA, meaning that expressed TCRB transcripts were what got sequenced. Deep immunoSEQ sequencing was performed on naive, central memory and regulatory T cell samples, with an average of roughly 3.3 million total reads per sample. Sorted cells were lysed in RLT buffer, and RNA was extracted using DNase-treated RNeasy Micro or Mini kits according to cell number. To prevent cross-contamination, each cell subset was processed individually, whereas patient and healthy donor samples were processed jointly. The immunoSEQ multiplex PCR was used to amplify TCRB sequences from cDNA, yielding 87-bp fragments that span the CDR3 region. The amplicons were sequenced using the Illumina HiSeq platform. Per the source publication's procedure: Synthetic template baselines were used to correct PCR bias computationally, reads within Hamming distance 2 were collapsed together, and singletons that could not be merged were discarded. Reads were aligned to IMGT to assign V, D and J genes, CDR3 length, and insertions or deletions at six rearrangement sites. Within each subset, clonotype counts were normalized to the number of sorted cells before true diversity and Gini coefficients were calculated with the tcR R package. The overlap coefficient, calculated on TCRB nucleotide sequences, was used to measure repertoire sharing. The source is immuneACCESS, and TCRdb retained only in-frame sequences with V and J called. Part of the clones is not carried over; for the studies checked, unresolved V genes explain less than half of this, and the remainder is unexplained. The V and J calls and the clone size are those of that table, but D and trimming were determined from the DNA. This sample holds fewer than 200,000 clones; around 13% were observed only once. 0.62% of the sample goes to the ten largest clones.

The sequence came from a woman between 18 and 30 years old in good health. The chain links TRBV29-1 with TRBJ1-5; 11 middle bases align to TRBD1. The sequenced sample consisted of central memory CD4+ T cells from blood. In nucleotide form, the sequence is TGCAGCGCTGGACAGGGGGCAAGACAGCCCCAGCATTTT. It codes for CSAGQGARQPQHF.